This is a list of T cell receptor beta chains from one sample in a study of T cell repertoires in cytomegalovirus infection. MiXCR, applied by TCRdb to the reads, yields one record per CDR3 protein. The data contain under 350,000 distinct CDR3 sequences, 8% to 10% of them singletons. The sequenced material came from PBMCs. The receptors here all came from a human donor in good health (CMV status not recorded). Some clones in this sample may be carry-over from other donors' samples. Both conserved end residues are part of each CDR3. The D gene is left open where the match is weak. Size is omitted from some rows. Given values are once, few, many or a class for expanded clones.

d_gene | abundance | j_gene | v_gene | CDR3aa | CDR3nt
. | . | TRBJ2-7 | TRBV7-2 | CASSQVPGPAYEQYF | TGTGCCAGCAGCCAAGTCCCGGGACCTGCGTACGAGCAGTACTTC
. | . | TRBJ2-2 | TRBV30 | CAWSAQPGRTGELFF | TGTGCCTGGAGTGCCCAACCGGGACGAACCGGGGAGCTGTTTTTT
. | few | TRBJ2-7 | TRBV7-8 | CASSPTSSYEQYF | TGTGCCAGCAGCCCGACTAGCTCCTACGAGCAGTACTTC
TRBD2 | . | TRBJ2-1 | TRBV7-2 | CASSRVASGSSRNEQFF | TGTGCCAGCAGTAGAGTGGCTAGCGGGAGTTCACGGAATGAGCAGTTCTTC
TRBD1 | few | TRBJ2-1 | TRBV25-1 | CASSVWDRGGYNEQFF | TGTGCCAGCAGTGTTTGGGACAGGGGTGGGTACAATGAGCAGTTCTTC
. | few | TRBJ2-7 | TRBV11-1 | CASSFDRMSSYEQYF | TGTGCCAGCAGCTTCGACAGGATGAGCTCCTACGAGCAGTACTTC
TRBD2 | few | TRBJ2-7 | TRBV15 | CATSRGLAGDYEQYF | TGTGCCACCAGCAGAGGACTAGCGGGAGACTACGAGCAGTACTTC
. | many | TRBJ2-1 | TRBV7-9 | CASSLGAPNEQFF | TGTGCCAGCAGCTTAGGAGCTCCCAATGAGCAGTTCTTC
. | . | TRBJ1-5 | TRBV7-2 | CASSLYGVDNQPQHF | TGTGCCAGCAGCTTGTATGGTGTCGACAATCAGCCCCAGCATTTT
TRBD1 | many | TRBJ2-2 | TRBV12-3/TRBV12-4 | CASSPGQVNTGELFF | TGTGCCAGCAGCCCGGGACAGGTTAACACCGGGGAGCTGTTTTTT
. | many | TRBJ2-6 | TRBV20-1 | CSARTQAGANVLTF | TGCAGTGCTAGAACCCAGGCTGGGGCCAACGTCCTGACTTTC
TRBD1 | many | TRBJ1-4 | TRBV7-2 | CASSSGTGRGEKLFF | TGTGCCAGCAGCTCCGGGACAGGGAGGGGTGAAAAACTGTTTTTT
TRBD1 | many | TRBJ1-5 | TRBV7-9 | CASRGGIDQPQHF | TGTGCCAGCAGAGGGGGCATAGACCAGCCCCAGCATTTT
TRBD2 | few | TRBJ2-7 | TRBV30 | CAFAYGGSSYEQYF | TGTGCCTTCGCCTACGGCGGGAGCTCCTACGAGCAGTACTTC
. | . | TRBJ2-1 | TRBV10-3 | CAISEEGPRNEQFF | TGTGCCATCAGTGAAGAAGGCCCTAGGAATGAGCAGTTCTTC
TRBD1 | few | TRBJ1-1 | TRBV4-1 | CASSPGQGPWNTEAFF | TGCGCCAGCAGCCCCGGACAGGGCCCCTGGAACACTGAAGCTTTCTTT
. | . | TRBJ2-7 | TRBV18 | CASHAGISYEQYF | TGTGCCAGCCACGCCGGGATCTCCTACGAGCAGTACTTC
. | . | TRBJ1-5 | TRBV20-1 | CSARDQNGVEQPQHF | TGCAGTGCTAGAGATCAGAACGGCGTAGAGCAGCCCCAGCATTTT
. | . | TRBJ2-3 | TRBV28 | CASSLDSRTADTQYF | TGTGCCAGCAGTCTCGACTCCCGGACGGCAGATACGCAGTATTTT
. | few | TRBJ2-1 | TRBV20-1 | CSARHKARGRSVDNEQFF | TGCAGTGCTAGACACAAGGCCCGGGGCAGGTCTGTCGACAATGAGCAGTTCTTC
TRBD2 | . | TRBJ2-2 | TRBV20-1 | CSARDIVGLDTGELFF | TGCAGTGCTAGAGATATAGTCGGACTAGACACCGGGGAGCTGTTTTTT
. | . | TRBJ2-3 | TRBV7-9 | CASSLALTSTDTQYF | TGTGCCAGCAGCTTAGCCCTGACTAGCACAGATACGCAGTATTTT
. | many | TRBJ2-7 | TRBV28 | CASSLSWQKGYEQYF | TGTGCCAGCAGTTTATCGTGGCAGAAGGGCTACGAGCAGTACTTC
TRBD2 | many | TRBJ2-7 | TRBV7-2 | CASSRRTSGSVPGEQYF | TGTGCCAGCAGCCGCCGGACTAGCGGGAGCGTTCCGGGCGAGCAGTACTTC
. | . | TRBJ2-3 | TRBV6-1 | CASRPGLSTDTQYF | TGTGCCAGCAGACCGGGACTTAGCACAGATACGCAGTATTTT
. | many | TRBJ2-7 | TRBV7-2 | CASSLATGNYEQYF | TGTGCCAGCAGCTTAGCAACAGGGAACTACGAGCAGTACTTC
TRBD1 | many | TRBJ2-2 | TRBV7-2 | CASSSPGQLGTGELFF | TGTGCCAGCAGCTCCCCGGGACAGTTGGGGACCGGGGAGCTGTTTTTT
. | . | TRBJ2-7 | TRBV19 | CAKGSGSYEQYF | TGTGCCAAGGGCAGCGGATCCTACGAGCAGTACTTC
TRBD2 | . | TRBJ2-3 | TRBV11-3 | CASSRTSGSSQYF | TGTGCCAGCAGCCGGACTAGCGGGAGTTCGCAGTATTTT
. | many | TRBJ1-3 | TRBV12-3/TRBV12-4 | CASSLTGGSGNTIYF | TGTGCCAGCAGTCTAACCGGCGGCTCTGGAAACACCATATATTTT
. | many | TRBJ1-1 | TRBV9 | CASSVDMGEAFF | TGTGCCAGCAGCGTAGATATGGGCGAAGCTTTCTTT
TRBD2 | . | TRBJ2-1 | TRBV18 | CASSFTPLAGHYNEQFF | TGTGCCAGCTCCTTTACCCCCCTAGCGGGGCACTACAATGAGCAGTTCTTC
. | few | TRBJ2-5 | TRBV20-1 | CSASADFQETQYF | TGCAGTGCTAGTGCTGACTTTCAAGAGACCCAGTACTTC
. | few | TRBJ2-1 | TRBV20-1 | CSARAFGAGTYNEQFF | TGCAGTGCCCGGGCTTTCGGAGCGGGGACATACAATGAGCAGTTCTTC
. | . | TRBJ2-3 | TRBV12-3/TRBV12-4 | CASKADTQYF | TGTGCCAGCAAAGCGGATACGCAGTATTTT
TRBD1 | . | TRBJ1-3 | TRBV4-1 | CASSLDRVAGNTIYF | TGCGCCAGCAGTCTCGACAGGGTAGCTGGAAACACCATATATTTT
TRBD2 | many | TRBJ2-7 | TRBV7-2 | CASSPQRGGYEQYF | TGTGCCAGCAGCCCCCAGCGGGGGGGCTACGAGCAGTACTTC